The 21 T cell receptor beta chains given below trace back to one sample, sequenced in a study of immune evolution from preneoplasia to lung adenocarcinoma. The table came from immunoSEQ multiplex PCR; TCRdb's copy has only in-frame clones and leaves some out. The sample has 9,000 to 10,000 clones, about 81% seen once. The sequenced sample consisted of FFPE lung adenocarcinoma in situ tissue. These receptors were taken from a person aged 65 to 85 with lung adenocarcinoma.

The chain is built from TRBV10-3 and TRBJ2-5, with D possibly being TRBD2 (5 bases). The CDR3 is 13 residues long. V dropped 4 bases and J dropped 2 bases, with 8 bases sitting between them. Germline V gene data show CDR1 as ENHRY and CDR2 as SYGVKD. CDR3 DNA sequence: TGTGCCATCAGTGGGAGGACGCAAGAGACCCAGTACTTC. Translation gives CAISGRTQETQYF.

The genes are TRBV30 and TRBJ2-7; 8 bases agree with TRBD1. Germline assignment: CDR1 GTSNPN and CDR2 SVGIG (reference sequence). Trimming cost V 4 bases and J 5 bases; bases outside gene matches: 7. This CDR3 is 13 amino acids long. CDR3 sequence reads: CAWMSDRVHEQYF. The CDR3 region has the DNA TGTGCCTGGATGTCGGACAGGGTCCACGAGCAGTACTTC.

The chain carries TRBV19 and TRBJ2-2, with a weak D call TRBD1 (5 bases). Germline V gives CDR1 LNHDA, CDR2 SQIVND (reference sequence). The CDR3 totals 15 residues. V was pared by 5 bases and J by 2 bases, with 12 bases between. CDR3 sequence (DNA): TGTGCCAGTAGTTCCCGACAGCTAAACACCGGGGAGCTGTTTTTT. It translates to CASSSRQLNTGELFF. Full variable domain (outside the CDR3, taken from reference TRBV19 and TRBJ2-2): DGGITQSPKYLFRKEGQNVTLSCEQNLNHDAMYWYRQDPGQGLRLIYYSQIVNDFQKGDIAEGYSVSREKKESFPLTVTSAQKNPTAFYLCASSSRQLNTGELFFGEGSRLTVL.

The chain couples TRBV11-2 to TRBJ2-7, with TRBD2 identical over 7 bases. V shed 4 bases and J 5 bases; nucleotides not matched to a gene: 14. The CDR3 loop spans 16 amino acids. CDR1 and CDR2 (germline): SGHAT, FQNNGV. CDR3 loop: CASSWGGRALWDEQYF. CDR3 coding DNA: TGTGCCAGCAGCTGGGGAGGGAGGGCCCTCTGGGACGAGCAGTACTTC.

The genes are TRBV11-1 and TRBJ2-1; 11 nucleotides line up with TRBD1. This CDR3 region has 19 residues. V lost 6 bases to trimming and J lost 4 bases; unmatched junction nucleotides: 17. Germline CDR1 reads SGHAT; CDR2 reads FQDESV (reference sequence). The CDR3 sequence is CASSYRDRGWVRGYNEQFF. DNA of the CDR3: TGTGCCAGCAGTTATCGGGACAGGGGGTGGGTACGGGGGTACAATGAGCAGTTCTTC. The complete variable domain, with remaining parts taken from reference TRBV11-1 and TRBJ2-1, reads EAEVAQSPRYKITEKSQAVAFWCDPISGHATLYWYRQILGQGPELLVQFQDESVVDDSQLPKDRFSAERLKGVDSTLKIQPAELGDSAMYLCASSYRDRGWVRGYNEQFFGPGTRLTVL.

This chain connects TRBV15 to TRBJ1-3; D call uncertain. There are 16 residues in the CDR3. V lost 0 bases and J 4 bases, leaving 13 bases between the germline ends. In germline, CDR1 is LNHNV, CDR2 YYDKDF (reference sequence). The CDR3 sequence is CATSRDRPGGGNTIYF. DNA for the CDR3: TGTGCCACCAGCAGAGACCGGCCAGGCGGCGGAAACACCATATATTTT.

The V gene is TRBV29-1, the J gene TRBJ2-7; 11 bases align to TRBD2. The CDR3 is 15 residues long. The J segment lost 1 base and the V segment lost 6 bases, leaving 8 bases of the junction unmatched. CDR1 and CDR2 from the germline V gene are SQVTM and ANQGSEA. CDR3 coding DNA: TGCAGCGTGGGAATAGCGGGAGGGAGGTCCTACGAGCAGTACTTC. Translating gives CSVGIAGGRSYEQYF.

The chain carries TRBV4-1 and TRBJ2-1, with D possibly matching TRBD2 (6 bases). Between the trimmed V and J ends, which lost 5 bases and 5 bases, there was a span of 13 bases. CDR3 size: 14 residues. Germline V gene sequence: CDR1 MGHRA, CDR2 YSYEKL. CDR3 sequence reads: CASSGLYPDNEQFF. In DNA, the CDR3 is TGCGCCAGCAGCGGACTATACCCAGACAATGAGCAGTTCTTC.

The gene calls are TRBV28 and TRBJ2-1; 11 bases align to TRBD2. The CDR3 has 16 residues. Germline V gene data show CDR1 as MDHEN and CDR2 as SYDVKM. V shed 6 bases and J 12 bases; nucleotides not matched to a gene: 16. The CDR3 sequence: CASRPGPGLADQVQFF. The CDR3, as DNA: TGTGCCAGCAGACCCGGGCCGGGACTAGCGGACCAGGTGCAGTTCTTC.

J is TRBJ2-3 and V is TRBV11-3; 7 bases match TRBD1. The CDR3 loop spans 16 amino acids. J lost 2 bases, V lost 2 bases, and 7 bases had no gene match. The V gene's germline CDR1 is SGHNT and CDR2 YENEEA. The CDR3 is CASSLSGTALTDTQYF. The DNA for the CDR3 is TGTGCCAGCAGCTTATCCGGGACAGCCCTCACAGATACGCAGTATTTT.

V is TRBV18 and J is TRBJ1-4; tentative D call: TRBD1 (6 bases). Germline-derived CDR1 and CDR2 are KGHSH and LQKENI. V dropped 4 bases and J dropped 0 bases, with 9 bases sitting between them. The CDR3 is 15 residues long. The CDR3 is CASSRNRATNEKLFF. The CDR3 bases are TGTGCCAGCTCACGTAACAGGGCAACTAATGAAAAACTGTTTTTT.

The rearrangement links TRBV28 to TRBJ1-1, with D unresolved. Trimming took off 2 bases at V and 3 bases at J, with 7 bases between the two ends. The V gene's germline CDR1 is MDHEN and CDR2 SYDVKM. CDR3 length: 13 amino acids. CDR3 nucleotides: TGTGCCAGCAGTTTAGGGATGGACACTGAAGCTTTCTTT. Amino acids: CASSLGMDTEAFF.

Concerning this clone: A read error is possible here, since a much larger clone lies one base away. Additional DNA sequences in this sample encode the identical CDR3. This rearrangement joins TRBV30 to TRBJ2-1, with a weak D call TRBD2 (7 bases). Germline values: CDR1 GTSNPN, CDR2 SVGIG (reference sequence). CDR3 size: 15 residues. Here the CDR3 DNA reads TGTGCTTGGGGCGTAGGACTAGGGACATACAATGAGCAGTTCTTC. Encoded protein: CAWGVGLGTYNEQFF.

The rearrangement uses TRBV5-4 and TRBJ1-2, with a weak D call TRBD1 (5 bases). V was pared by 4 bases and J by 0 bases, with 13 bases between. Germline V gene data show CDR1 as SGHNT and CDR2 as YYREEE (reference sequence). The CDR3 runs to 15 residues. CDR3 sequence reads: CASSPTDTSNYGYTF. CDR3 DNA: TGTGCCAGCAGCCCAACGGACACTTCTAACTATGGCTACACCTTC.

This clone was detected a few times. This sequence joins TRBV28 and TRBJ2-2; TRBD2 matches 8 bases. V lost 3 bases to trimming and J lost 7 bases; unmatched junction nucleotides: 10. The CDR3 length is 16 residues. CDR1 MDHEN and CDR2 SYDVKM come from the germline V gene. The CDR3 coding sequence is TGTGCCAGCAGTTTCAACCCGGGAGGGCCGGACGGGGAGCTGTTTTTT. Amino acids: CASSFNPGGPDGELFF.

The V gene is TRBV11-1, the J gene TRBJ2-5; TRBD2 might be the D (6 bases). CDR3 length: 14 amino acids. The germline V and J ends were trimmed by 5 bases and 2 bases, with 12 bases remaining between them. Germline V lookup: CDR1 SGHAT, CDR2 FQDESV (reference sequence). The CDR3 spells CASSHWGDQETQYF. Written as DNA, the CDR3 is TGTGCCAGCAGCCACTGGGGGGATCAAGAGACCCAGTACTTC.

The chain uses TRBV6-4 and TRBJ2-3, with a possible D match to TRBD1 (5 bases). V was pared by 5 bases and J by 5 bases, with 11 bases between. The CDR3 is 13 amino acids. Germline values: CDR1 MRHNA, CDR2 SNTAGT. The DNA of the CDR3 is TGTGCCAGCAGTCCGTCAGGGCAAGATACGCAGTATTTT. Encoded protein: CASSPSGQDTQYF.

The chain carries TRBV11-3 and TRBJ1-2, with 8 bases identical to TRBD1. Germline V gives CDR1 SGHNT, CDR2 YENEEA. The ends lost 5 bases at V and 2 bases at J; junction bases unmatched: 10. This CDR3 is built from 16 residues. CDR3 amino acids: CASSGPRTGRNYGYTF. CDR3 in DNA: TGTGCCAGCAGCGGACCGCGGACAGGGCGAAACTATGGCTACACCTTC.

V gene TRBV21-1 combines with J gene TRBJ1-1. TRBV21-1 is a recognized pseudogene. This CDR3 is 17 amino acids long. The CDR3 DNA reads TGTGCCAGCAGCATCCCCTGGGGTACAAGAATGAACACTGAAGCTTTCTTT. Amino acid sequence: CASSIPWGTRMNTEAFF.

For the CDR3, the DNA is TGCGCCAGCAGCTTGGGCAGCCAAGAGACCCAGTACTTC. It encodes CASSLGSQETQYF. The chain employs TRBV5-1 and TRBJ2-5; D is unclear. Germline CDR1 SGHRS, CDR2 YFSETQ. The V end lost 0 bases, the J end lost 1 base, and 4 bases lay between the germline ends. The CDR3 totals 13 residues.

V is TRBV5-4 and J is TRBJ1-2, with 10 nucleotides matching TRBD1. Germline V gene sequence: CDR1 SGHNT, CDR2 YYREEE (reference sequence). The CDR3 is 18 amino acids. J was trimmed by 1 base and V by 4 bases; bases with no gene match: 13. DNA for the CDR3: TGTGCCAGCAGCATGGGACAGGGGCCTCTAATCCTTAACTATGGCTACACCTTC. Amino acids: CASSMGQGPLILNYGYTF.